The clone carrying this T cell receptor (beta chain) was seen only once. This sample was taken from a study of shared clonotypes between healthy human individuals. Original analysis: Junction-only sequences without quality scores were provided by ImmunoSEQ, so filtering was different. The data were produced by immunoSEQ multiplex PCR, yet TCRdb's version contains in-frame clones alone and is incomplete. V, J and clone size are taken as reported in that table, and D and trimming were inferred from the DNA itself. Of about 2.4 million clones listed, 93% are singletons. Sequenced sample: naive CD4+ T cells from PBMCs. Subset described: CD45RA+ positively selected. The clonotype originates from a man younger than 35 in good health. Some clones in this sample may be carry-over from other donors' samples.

CDR3 nucleotides: TGTGCCACCAGCCTATTAGCGGGAGTGGATGAGCAGTTCTTC. Protein sequence: CATSLLAGVDEQFF. The V gene is TRBV15, the J gene TRBJ2-1, with 9 nucleotides matching TRBD2. The CDR3 loop spans 14 amino acids. Germline assignment: CDR1 LNHNV and CDR2 YYDKDF (reference sequence). Unmatched junction bases numbered 7, after V lost 5 bases and J lost 8 bases.